The 27 T cell receptor beta chains given below trace back to one sample, sequenced in a study of early T cells in non-severe SARS-CoV-2 infection. Each CDR3 protein is one row after TCRdb ran MiXCR on the 5' RACE reads. The profile shows some 40,000 distinct CDR3 sequences, 5.3% of them singletons. The specimen sequenced was whole blood. The receptor set was obtained from an adult who was a healthcare worker with PCR-confirmed SARS-CoV-2 infection or an uninfected control (not recorded which).

The chain is built from TRBV20-1 and TRBJ1-5, with 8 bases matching TRBD1. V dropped 6 bases and J dropped 2; count of bases not matched to a gene: 6. Germline values: CDR1 DFQATT, CDR2 SNEGSKA (reference sequence). The CDR3 has 14 residues. The CDR3 bases are TGCAGTGCCTCGACAGGGGTCGGCAATCAGCCCCAGCATTTT. Amino acids: CSASTGVGNQPQHF.

This clonotype was seen more than once but under ten times. The chain employs TRBV28 and TRBJ2-3; the D is unclear. Germline V gene sequence: CDR1 MDHEN, CDR2 SYDVKM. With 11 bases removed from V and 4 bases from J, the gap between germline ends came to 16 bases. This CDR3 is 13 amino acids long. The CDR3 DNA follows: TGTGCCCTCCATAACCAGCAGCCAGATACGCAGTATTTT. This codes for CALHNQQPDTQYF.

This clonotype was found many times. V and J are TRBV7-8 and TRBJ2-2; tentatively, D is TRBD1 or TRBD2 (6 bases each). The CDR3 spans 17 residues. V was trimmed by 2 bases and J by 7 bases, leaving 20 bases between them. Germline-derived CDR1 and CDR2 are SGHVS and FQNEAQ. As DNA, the CDR3 is TGTGCCAGCAGCTTAAAGGGCTGGGGGCGGGATGTCGGGGAGCTGTTTTTT. It translates to CASSLKGWGRDVGELFF.

This clonotype has a handful of counts. The DNA for the CDR3 is TGTGCCAGCAGGCCTAGCGGGGTGAACACCGGGGAGCTGTTTTTT. Translation: CASRPSGVNTGELFF. V is TRBV7-6 and J is TRBJ2-2, with 9 bases identical to TRBD2. The CDR3 spans 15 residues. V lost 6 bases to trimming and J lost 1 base; unmatched junction nucleotides: 3. From germline, CDR1 is SGHVS and CDR2 FNYEAQ. Full variable domain (remainder filled in from reference TRBV7-6 and TRBJ2-2): GAGVSQSPRYKVTKRGQDVALRCDPISGHVSLYWYRQALGQGPEFLTYFNYEAQQDKSGLPNDRFSAERPEGSISTLTIQRTEQRDSAMYRCASRPSGVNTGELFFGEGSRLTVL.

This clonotype appeared a few times. In nucleotides, the CDR3 is TGTGCCAGCAGCTTTAGCGGGAGGGAAACCTACGAGCAGTACTTC. This translates into CASSFSGRETYEQYF. The chain combines TRBV5-4 with TRBJ2-7, with 11 bases identical to TRBD2. The germline V gene encodes CDR1 SGHNT and CDR2 YYREEE (reference sequence). This CDR3 has 15 amino acids. V gave up 2 bases and J gave up 2 bases; unmatched junction bases: 3.

As DNA, the CDR3 is TGTGCCAGCAGCTTAAGGCAGGGAATACCTGAAGCTTTCTTT. This codes for CASSLRQGIPEAFF. The V call is TRBV11-2, the J call TRBJ1-1; D may be TRBD1 (5 bases). The germline V gene has CDR1 SGHAT and CDR2 FQNNGV. This CDR3 region has 14 residues. Trimming took 2 bases from V and 6 from J, leaving 13 bases between them.

The CDR3 DNA is TGTGCCAGCAGTTACGCCCCCGGGGCGGGCGGGGAGCTGTTTTTT. This translates into CASSYAPGAGGELFF. The V call is TRBV6-5, the J call TRBJ2-2, with D perhaps TRBD1 or TRBD2 (5 bases each). Germline CDR1 MNHEY, CDR2 SVGAGI. Trimming took 2 bases from V and 7 from J, leaving 14 bases between them. The CDR3 runs to 15 residues.

This clonotype was counted only a few times. V is TRBV18 and J is TRBJ1-4; unclear D gene. Trimming removed 4 bases from V and 5 bases from J, with 8 bases in between. The CDR3 is 13 amino acids. CDR1 KGHSH and CDR2 LQKENI come from the germline V gene. Here the CDR3 reads CASSRGGNEKLFF. For the CDR3, the DNA is TGTGCCAGCTCACGGGGAGGGAATGAAAAACTGTTTTTT.

The table lists this clonotype with many counts. CDR3 bases: TGCAGCGCCCAAAGGGGCGGTACATATGGCTACACCTTC. It translates to CSAQRGGTYGYTF. The genes are TRBV29-1 and TRBJ1-2, with D possibly matching TRBD1 (5 bases). V dropped 7 bases and J dropped 5 bases, with 17 bases sitting between them. CDR1 is SQVTM, CDR2 ANQGSEA, per germline. This CDR3 contains 13 residues. Filled out from reference TRBV29-1 and TRBJ1-2, the complete variable domain reads SAVISQKPSRDICQRGTSLTIQCQVDSQVTMMFWYRQQPGQSLTLIATANQGSEATYESGFVIDKFPISRPNLTFSTLTVSNMSPEDSSIYLCSAQRGGTYGYTFGSGTRLTVV.

This clonotype was picked up a small number of times. A much more abundant neighbour one base away suggests this may be a read error. This chain links TRBV18 with TRBJ2-4; D might be TRBD1 (5 bases). Germline CDR1 and CDR2: KGHSH and LQKENI. This CDR3 has 16 amino acids. Between the trimmed V and J ends, which lost 5 bases and 0 bases, there was a span of 14 bases. The CDR3 DNA is TGTGCCAGCTCATCAATACCAAGGGGAGCCAAAAACATTCAGTACTTC. Encoded protein: CASSSIPRGAKNIQYF.

The table lists this clonotype with many counts. This chain's CDR3 is CASSLGSGSYNEQFF. DNA for the CDR3: TGTGCCAGCAGCTTAGGGTCGGGGTCCTACAATGAGCAGTTCTTC. The gene calls are TRBV7-2 and TRBJ2-1; weak D call: TRBD2 (5 bases). The V gene lost 1 base and the J gene lost 1 base, with 8 bases spanning the gap. Germline V CDR1 and CDR2: SGHTA, FQGNSA. This CDR3 contains 15 residues.

This clonotype was picked up many times. V usage is TRBV7-2 and J usage is TRBJ2-5, with no clear D. The germline gives CDR1 SGHTA, CDR2 FQGNSA. CDR3 length: 15 residues. Trimming took off 1 base at V and 9 bases at J, with 18 bases between the two ends. The CDR3 is CASSLVFGPEVAQYF. The CDR3 DNA follows: TGTGCCAGCAGCTTAGTTTTTGGGCCTGAGGTGGCCCAGTACTTC.

This clonotype has a count of ten or more. The chain is built from TRBV7-8 and TRBJ2-1, with D perhaps given as TRBD1 or TRBD2 (5 bases each). Germline V gene sequence: CDR1 SGHVS, CDR2 FQNEAQ. The V end was cut by 4 bases, the J end by 7 bases, with 17 bases between. This CDR3 region has 15 residues. The CDR3 bases are TGTGCCAGCAGCTCCAGGGCCCTACGGGAAAATGAGCAGTTCTTC. Residues: CASSSRALRENEQFF. The full variable domain, rest sourced from reference TRBV7-8 and TRBJ2-1, is GAGVSQSPRYKVAKRGQDVALRCDPISGHVSLFWYQQALGQGPEFLTYFQNEAQLDKSGLPSDRFFAERPEGSVSTLKIQRTQQEDSAVYLCASSSRALRENEQFFGPGTRLTVL.

In its sample, this clonotype was seen many times. This chain links TRBV7-9 with TRBJ1-5; D gene unclear. CDR1 is SEHNR and CDR2 is FQNEAQ in the germline V gene (reference sequence). V was pared by 5 bases and J by 1 base, with 6 bases between. The CDR3 contains 13 residues. DNA of the CDR3: TGTGCCAGCAGCAGAGACAGCAATCAGCCCCAGCATTTT. It yields the protein CASSRDSNQPQHF. The full variable domain, its missing parts supplied by reference TRBV7-9 and TRBJ1-5, is DTGVSQNPRHKITKRGQNVTFRCDPISEHNRLYWYRQTLGQGPEFLTYFQNEAQLEKSRLLSDRFSAERPKGSFSTLEIQRTEQGDSAMYLCASSRDSNQPQHFGDGTRLSIL.

About this clonotype: A much larger clone sits a single nucleotide away, making a read error possible. The chain is built from TRBV24-1 and TRBJ1-5; no definite D call. Germline CDR1 reads KGHDR; CDR2 reads SFDVKD. V dropped 4 bases and J dropped 5 bases, with 5 bases sitting between them. This CDR3 contains 12 residues. The CDR3 sequence is CATSEPDQPQHF. The CDR3 DNA is TGTGCCACCAGTGAACCCGATCAGCCCCAGCATTTT.

The table lists this clonotype with many counts. V and J are TRBV3-1 and TRBJ2-1, with D hard to call. The CDR3 has 14 amino acids. V lost 1 base and J 4 bases, leaving 8 bases between the germline ends. CDR1 is LGHDT, CDR2 YNNKEL, per germline (reference sequence). The CDR3: CASSQVGLYNEQFF. The DNA for the CDR3 is TGTGCCAGCAGCCAAGTAGGCCTTTACAATGAGCAGTTCTTC.

This clonotype was seen ten or more times. The rearrangement joins TRBV20-1 to TRBJ1-4; weak D call: TRBD1 (5 bases). Germline lookup yields CDR1 DFQATT and CDR2 SNEGSKA (reference sequence). Trimming removed 6 bases at V and 8 bases at J, with 19 bases between. The length of the CDR3 is 14 residues. CDR3 region: CSANKGGVGEKLFF. CDR3 coding DNA: TGCAGTGCCAACAAGGGAGGGGTTGGGGAAAAACTGTTTTTT.

At least ten counts were recorded for this clonotype. The V and J genes are TRBV9 and TRBJ1-2, with D hard to call. The CDR3 is 13 residues long. Germline V lookup: CDR1 SGDLS, CDR2 YYNGEE. The ends were cut back, 2 bases at V and 3 bases at J, with 8 bases in the middle. The CDR3 sequence is CASSVGGDYGYTF. Written as DNA, the CDR3 is TGTGCCAGCAGCGTGGGCGGGGACTATGGCTACACCTTC.

This clonotype was observed at least ten times. Its ends do not fully match the called genes, so a read error is possible. V is TRBV11-2 and J is TRBJ2-1; no firm D call. This CDR3 is 15 amino acids long. Germline CDR1 reads SGHAT; CDR2 reads FQNNGV. DNA of the CDR3: TGTGCCAGCAGCCCCGGCAGAAGAGCTACAATGAGCATGGTCTTC. Translated, it gives CASSPGRRATMSMVF.

This clonotype was detected many times. The rearrangement joins TRBV20-1 to TRBJ1-5; D call uncertain. The V gene's germline CDR1 is DFQATT and CDR2 SNEGSKA (reference sequence). The CDR3 runs 14 residues. V dropped 3 bases and J dropped 9 bases, with 18 bases sitting between them. The CDR3 DNA reads TGCAGTGCTAGCCCTGACGCCGGCGCTCGGCCCCAGCATTTT. Its translation is CSASPDAGARPQHF.

This chain joins TRBV2 and TRBJ2-7; no clear D gene. CDR3 length equals 13 residues. V was pared by 7 bases and J by 2 bases, with 12 bases between. Germline V lookup: CDR1 SNHLY, CDR2 FYNNEI. CDR3 amino acids: CASIVAAPYEQYF. The CDR3 coding sequence is TGTGCCAGCATAGTGGCGGCACCCTACGAGCAGTACTTC.

With regard to this clonotype: A junction end diverges from the germline sequence, so it may reflect a read error. The chain couples TRBV30 to TRBJ2-5, with D possibly matching TRBD1 (6 bases). Looked up from germline, CDR1 is GTSNPN and CDR2 is SVGIG (reference sequence). The CDR3 consists of 14 residues. Here the CDR3 DNA reads TGTGCCTGGAGTGAGGTGGACAGACGAGGGACCCAGTACTTT. Protein product: CAWSEVDRRGTQYF.

This clonotype was detected ten times or more. A junction end diverges from the germline sequence, so it may reflect a read error. The chain joins TRBV6-2 or TRBV6-3 to TRBJ2-1; 10 nucleotides line up with TRBD1. Germline V lookup: CDR1 MNHEY, CDR2 SVGEGT. CDR3 size: 14 residues. The CDR3: CASSQGRIRDRGIF. The CDR3, as DNA: TGTGCCAGCAGTCAAGGGCGGATTCGGGACAGGGGAATCTTC.

The J gene is TRBJ2-1, the V gene TRBV6-2 or TRBV6-3; the D gene could be TRBD1 or TRBD2 (6 bases each). V dropped 5 bases and J dropped 7 bases, with 18 bases sitting between them. This CDR3 is 15 amino acids long. Germline V gene lookup returns CDR1 MNHEY and CDR2 SVGEGT. The CDR3: CASSTVGGLGNEQFF. CDR3 nucleotides: TGTGCCAGCAGTACTGTCGGGGGCTTGGGGAATGAGCAGTTCTTC.

This clonotype came up a few times. The genes are TRBV3-1 and TRBJ1-1; D remains unclear. The V gene lost 3 bases and the J gene lost 1 base, with 15 bases spanning the gap. The CDR3 length is 16 residues. Per germline, CDR1 LGHDT and CDR2 YNNKEL (reference sequence). The CDR3 coding sequence is TGTGCCAGCAGCCACTACTCCCCATACCAGAACACTGAAGCTTTCTTT. Translation gives CASSHYSPYQNTEAFF.

Ten or more counts support this clonotype. The V and J genes are TRBV15 and TRBJ2-7; 11 bases map to TRBD1. The V gene end was trimmed by 0 bases and the J gene end by 1 base; junction bases not matched to a gene: 5. CDR3 length: 17 amino acids. The germline gives CDR1 LNHNV, CDR2 YYDKDF (reference sequence). The CDR3 nucleotides read TGTGCCACCAGCAGAGATCGGGGACAGGGGGTTTCCTACGAGCAGTACTTC. Protein product: CATSRDRGQGVSYEQYF.

At least ten counts were recorded for this clonotype. The chain links TRBV6-6 to TRBJ2-6, with D uncertain. Germline CDR1 is MNHNY and CDR2 is SVGAGI (reference sequence). The germline V and J ends were trimmed by 8 bases and 0 bases, with 11 bases remaining between them. The CDR3 loop spans 15 amino acids. The CDR3 DNA reads TGTGCCAGCTCCCGAATCCCCTCTGGGGCCAACGTCCTGACTTTC. This translates into CASSRIPSGANVLTF.